The 19 T cell receptor beta chains below were found in one sample sequenced in a study of blood T cell repertoires in COVID-19. Data came from immunoSEQ multiplex PCR; TCRdb stores just in-frame clones and leaves some out. The table lists about 89,000 clones, 75% to 85% of them singletons, with around 21% in the top ten. The material sequenced was peripheral blood. Receptor source: a woman of 80 years or more with acute or convalescent COVID-19.

The rearrangement links TRBV6-5 to TRBJ1-2; unclear D gene. Per the germline V gene, CDR1 is MNHEY and CDR2 is SVGAGI. The germline V and J ends were trimmed by 10 bases and 3 bases, with 6 bases remaining between them. The CDR3 has 10 amino acids. This chain's CDR3 is CATRDYGYTF. For the CDR3, the DNA is TGTGCCACCCGAGACTATGGCTACACCTTC.

The table lists this clone with a few counts. This chain connects TRBV5-1 to TRBJ1-1, with D maybe TRBD1 (6 bases). The CDR3 runs to 14 residues. The ends were cut back, 4 bases at V and 1 base at J, with 11 bases in the middle. The germline CDR1 and CDR2 sequences are SGHRS and YFSETQ. In nucleotides, the CDR3 is TGCGCCAGCAGCCCCACAGGGTGGAACACTGAAGCTTTCTTT. Translation gives CASSPTGWNTEAFF.

The chain has TRBV12-3 or TRBV12-4 and TRBJ2-2; D perhaps matches TRBD2 (5 bases). With 5 bases removed from V and 6 bases from J, the gap between germline ends came to 10 bases. This CDR3 spans 13 amino acids. The CDR3 coding sequence is TGTGCCAGCAGTCCTTATAGCGCCGGGGAGCTGTTTTTT. Translating it yields CASSPYSAGELFF.

The V call is TRBV30, the J call TRBJ1-2; D might be TRBD1 (5 bases). CDR1 and CDR2 from the germline V gene are GTSNPN and SVGIG (reference sequence). V was shortened by 2 bases and J by 3 bases, with 7 bases between the two germline ends. This CDR3 has 12 amino acids. The CDR3: CAWSRGYYGYTF. The CDR3 coding sequence is TGTGCCTGGAGTAGGGGCTACTATGGCTACACCTTC.

The chain combines TRBV7-3 with TRBJ2-1; a possible D gene is TRBD1 (5 bases). The CDR3 spans 16 residues. V gave up 5 bases and J gave up 0 bases, with 14 bases separating them. Germline CDR1 reads SGHTA; CDR2 reads FQGTGA. The CDR3 coding sequence is TGTGCCAGCAGCCCCACAAGGGGCAGCTCCTACAATGAGCAGTTCTTC. Its translation: CASSPTRGSSYNEQFF. Full variable domain (rest looked up from reference TRBV7-3 and TRBJ2-1): GAGVSQTPSNKVTEKGKYVELRCDPISGHTALYWYRQSLGQGPEFLIYFQGTGAADDSGLPNDRFFAVRPEGSVSTLKIQRTERGDSAVYLCASSPTRGSSYNEQFFGPGTRLTVL.

This clone has more than one count but fewer than ten. The rearrangement uses TRBV7-2 and TRBJ2-3; 14 bases match TRBD2. The CDR3 loop spans 15 amino acids. CDR1 and CDR2 from the germline V gene are SGHTA and FQGNSA. V gave up 6 bases and J gave up 6 bases; unmatched junction bases: 5. CDR3 protein: CASRQGLAGADTQYF. The CDR3 DNA is TGTGCCAGCAGACAGGGACTAGCGGGAGCGGATACGCAGTATTTT.

The V gene is TRBV28, the J gene TRBJ2-2; perhaps TRBD1 as D (5 bases). V was trimmed by 9 bases and J by 2 bases, leaving 10 bases between them. The germline V gene has CDR1 MDHEN and CDR2 SYDVKM. This CDR3 has 13 residues. The CDR3 DNA follows: TGTGCCAGTCGGACACTAAACACCGGGGAGCTGTTTTTT. It is translated as CASRTLNTGELFF.

The chain recombines TRBV5-6 with TRBJ2-2, with 12 bases aligning to TRBD2. The CDR3 totals 15 residues. J gave up 6 bases and V 4 bases, and 4 bases lay outside the gene matches. CDR1 and CDR2 (germline): SGHDT, YYEEEE. CDR3 sequence: CASSRLAGVSGELFF. In DNA form, the CDR3 reads TGTGCCAGCAGCAGACTAGCGGGAGTTTCCGGGGAGCTGTTTTTT.

This rearrangement joins TRBV7-2 to TRBJ2-1, with 7 bases lining up with TRBD1. This CDR3 comprises 14 residues. V shed 5 bases, J shed 6 bases, and the junction held 7 bases outside the gene matches. The germline V gene encodes CDR1 SGHTA and CDR2 FQGNSA. The CDR3 region is CASSAGQVGNEQFF. DNA of the CDR3: TGTGCCAGCAGCGCCGGACAGGTGGGCAATGAGCAGTTCTTC.

V gene TRBV6-2 or TRBV6-3 combines with J gene TRBJ2-2; no definite D call. Germline V gene sequence: CDR1 MNHEY, CDR2 SVGEGT. This CDR3 comprises 13 residues. V was clipped by 6 bases and J by 3 bases, with 8 bases between them. In nucleotides, the CDR3 is TGTGCCAGCAGCGAGACTCACACCGGGGAGCTGTTTTTT. As protein: CASSETHTGELFF.

The genes are TRBV4-2 and TRBJ1-2, with 8 bases matching TRBD1. The CDR3 has 16 amino acids. From germline, CDR1 is LGHNA and CDR2 YNFKEQ. Trimming took 4 bases from V and 0 from J; bases not matched to a gene: 7. The CDR3 reads CASSRPGQVTNYGYTF. CDR3 sequence (DNA): TGTGCCAGCAGCCGACCGGGACAGGTAACTAACTATGGCTACACCTTC.

This chain uses TRBV5-4 with TRBJ2-5; no firm D call. The CDR3 is 13 residues long. V gave up 2 bases and J gave up 2 bases, with 7 bases separating them. The V gene's germline CDR1 is SGHNT and CDR2 YYREEE (reference sequence). CDR3 sequence: CASSLRGQETQYF. CDR3 DNA sequence: TGTGCCAGCAGCTTACGAGGTCAAGAGACCCAGTACTTC.

The chain combines TRBV6-1 with TRBJ1-1, with TRBD1 matching 8 bases. The CDR3 has 16 amino acids. V lost 2 bases, J lost 3 bases, and 8 bases stayed unmatched. The V gene's germline CDR1 is MNHNS and CDR2 SASEGT. CDR3 bases: TGTGCCAGCAGTGAACGGACAGGGTGGTTGGACACTGAAGCTTTCTTT. It specifies CASSERTGWLDTEAFF.

The chain couples TRBV3-1 (or the pseudogene TRBV3-2) to TRBJ2-4; possibly TRBD2 for D (5 bases). Trimming pared 0 bases from V and 9 bases from J, leaving 12 bases between. Germline CDR1 LGHDT, CDR2 YNNKEL (reference sequence). This CDR3 region has 14 residues. CDR3 coding DNA: TGTGCCAGCAGCCAAGAAGGGCTCGGAGGCATTCAGTACTTC. Protein sequence: CASSQEGLGGIQYF.

The chain carries TRBV19 and TRBJ1-3; D possibly corresponds to TRBD1 (5 bases). V lost 3 bases and J lost 2, with 14 bases in between. Germline CDR1 is LNHDA and CDR2 is SQIVND (reference sequence). CDR3 size: 16 residues. CDR3 sequence (DNA): TGTGCCAGTAGTATCAATTCGGCAGGGCCTGGAAACACCATATATTTT. The encoded protein is CASSINSAGPGNTIYF.

The chain carries TRBV23-1 and TRBJ1-6, with unresolved D. TRBV23-1 is assigned to the ORF class and has an uncertain function. The CDR3 is 14 residues long. V lost 2 bases and J lost 8, with 10 bases in between. The CDR3 reads CASSQTPRYSPLHF. The CDR3 DNA follows: TGCGCCAGCAGTCAAACTCCCAGGTATTCACCCCTCCACTTT.

DNA for the CDR3: TGTGCCAGCAGTGGGGAGGCTGGGAGACTAGCGGACACAGATACGCAGTATTTT. Translation gives CASSGEAGRLADTDTQYF. The chain joins TRBV2 to TRBJ2-3, with 9 bases fitting TRBD2. This CDR3 region has 18 residues. Germline CDR1 and CDR2: SNHLY and FYNNEI. V dropped 4 bases and J dropped 2; count of bases not matched to a gene: 13.

This chain uses TRBV6-1 with TRBJ2-1; the match to TRBD2 covers 8 bases. Trimming took 3 bases from V and 11 from J; bases not matched to a gene: 6. Per the germline V gene, CDR1 is MNHNS and CDR2 is SASEGT. The CDR3 extends over 13 amino acids. Here the CDR3 reads CASSDVSGNKQFF. In nucleotides, the CDR3 is TGTGCCAGCAGTGATGTTAGCGGGAATAAGCAGTTCTTC.

The chain joins TRBV29-1 to TRBJ2-1; perhaps TRBD2 as D (6 bases). The V end was cut by 0 bases, the J end by 7 bases, with 16 bases between. The germline gives CDR1 SQVTM, CDR2 ANQGSEA. The CDR3 is 15 amino acids. The CDR3 DNA sequence: TGCAGCGTTGAAGATCCCCTAGCGCCAGGTAATGAGCAGTTCTTC. It yields the protein CSVEDPLAPGNEQFF.